Here is one TCR beta chain with its context. Treatment here: randomized to nivolumab then ipilimumab (arm A) or the reverse (arm B). None of the patients previously received DNA-damaging chemotherapy. Live CD3+CD8+ CD19− CD56− cells were sorted from PBMCs. Germline V gene data show CDR1 as SNHLY and CDR2 as FYNNEI. Trimming stripped 5 bases from V and 1 base from J, with 17 bases between. The CDR3 has 16 residues. Repertoires were generated with immunoSEQ multiplex PCR, while TCRdb's copy carries only in-frame clones and drops some. The sample includes around 16,000 clones, 93% seen only once; the top ten take roughly a quarter. The record originates from a study of sequential checkpoint blockade in melanoma. The wider study: Each arm's sequence ended with maintenance nivolumab.

Sequences were derived from CD8+ T cells sorted from blood (inferred from file names), sampled from a patient given nivolumab and ipilimumab in sequence. This receptor was identified in a human donor with melanoma. The rearrangement links TRBV2 to TRBJ1-1; D perhaps matches TRBD1 (6 bases). The CDR3, as DNA: TGTGCCAGCAGTCATACCCTATGGACAGAGAACACTGAAGCTTTCTTT. Translating it yields CASSHTLWTENTEAFF.